A selection of T cell receptor beta chains follows, all from one sample in a study of human T cells and chemical hapten exposure. TCRdb reprocessed the RACE reads via MiXCR and lists one record per CDR3 protein. The sample carries 95,000 to 150,000 distinct CDR3 sequences, about 11% recorded once. The sequences come from whole blood, collected in connection with sensitization to the hapten diphenylcyclopropenone (DPC). The source of these receptors is a woman aged 45-65 years with alopecia areata. Some clones in this sample may be carry-over from other donors' samples. Each CDR3 is given with its conserved first and last residue. Fields, in order: J gene, D gene, CDR3 length, V gene, clone size, CDR3 protein, CDR3 DNA. D genes are given only for firm matches. A row's size may be missing; if present it is once, few, many or a size class.

>TRBJ2-5|.|13|TRBV7-3|few
CASSLTQRETQYF
TGTGCCAGCAGCTTAACCCAGAGGGAGACCCAGTACTTC
>TRBJ2-1|TRBD2|15|TRBV7-2|.
CASSTGGTLDNEQFF
TGTGCCAGCAGTACGGGGGGTACCCTTGACAATGAGCAGTTCTTC
>TRBJ2-2|.|14|TRBV6-4|many
CATRSSGNTGELFF
TGTGCCACCCGTAGTAGCGGGAACACCGGGGAGCTGTTTTTT
>TRBJ2-1|TRBD1|13|TRBV29-1|many
CSASRGPVDEQFF
TGCAGTGCCAGCAGGGGGCCCGTAGATGAGCAGTTCTTC
>TRBJ2-3|.|15|TRBV4-3|.
CASSQDPGGTDTQYF
TGCGCCAGCAGCCAAGATCCGGGAGGCACAGATACGCAGTATTTT
>TRBJ1-2|.|11|TRBV7-2|.
CASSTRQAVTF
TGTGCCAGCAGCACCAGACAGGCTGTCACCTTC
>TRBJ2-7|TRBD2|18|TRBV20-1|.
CSARGMTSGILRGGEQYF
TGCAGTGCTAGAGGGATGACTAGCGGGATCCTGCGGGGGGGGGAGCAGTACTTC
>TRBJ1-5|.|16|TRBV2|.
CASTEDLYRGNQPQHF
TGTGCCAGCACTGAGGACCTGTACAGAGGAAATCAGCCCCAGCATTTT
>TRBJ2-3|TRBD2|16|TRBV5-6|few
CASSLLGGEEADTQYF
TGTGCCAGCAGCCTCCTGGGGGGGGAGGAGGCAGATACGCAGTATTTT
>TRBJ2-7|TRBD1|14|TRBV5-6|few
CASRSGQGSYEQYF
TGTGCCAGCAGATCGGGACAGGGTTCCTACGAGCAGTACTTC
>TRBJ2-5|.|13|TRBV4-1|.
CASSQALPETQYF
TGCGCCAGCAGCCAAGCCCTACCGGAGACCCAGTACTTC
>TRBJ2-7|.|14|TRBV20-1|many
CSARAGRGGYEQYF
TGCAGTGCTAGAGCGGGAAGGGGAGGATACGAGCAGTACTTC
>TRBJ2-1|TRBD1|16|TRBV29-1|many
CSVEGGQVFSYNEQFF
TGCAGCGTTGAAGGGGGACAGGTTTTCTCCTACAATGAGCAGTTCTTC
>TRBJ1-5|.|13|TRBV18|few
CASSPGSNQPQHF
TGTGCCAGCTCACCGGGGAGCAATCAGCCCCAGCATTTT
>TRBJ2-5|.|13|TRBV12-3/TRBV12-4|many
CASSTMYQETQYF
TGTGCCAGCAGTACTATGTACCAAGAGACCCAGTACTTC
>TRBJ1-1|.|12|TRBV29-1|few
CSVVRGRTEAFF
TGCAGCGTTGTAAGGGGAAGAACTGAAGCTTTCTTT
>TRBJ2-3|TRBD2|16|TRBV10-3|few
CAIRRTSGGSTDTQYF
TGTGCCATCAGGCGGACTAGCGGGGGTAGCACAGATACGCAGTATTTT
>TRBJ2-3|.|16|TRBV5-1|.
CASSLGGGGVRDTQYF
TGCGCCAGCAGCTTGGGAGGAGGAGGGGTCCGCGATACGCAGTATTTT
>TRBJ2-1|TRBD1|14|TRBV12-3/TRBV12-4|many
CASSLGTVYNEQFF
TGTGCCAGCAGTTTGGGGACAGTCTACAATGAGCAGTTCTTC